Presented here are 25 T cell receptor beta chains from one specimen sequenced in a study of OX40 agonist ivuxolimab in advanced cancers. Data came from immunoSEQ multiplex PCR; TCRdb stores just in-frame clones and leaves some out. This table holds fewer than 85,000 clones, around nine tenths found once. This material consisted of CD4+ or CD8+ T cells sorted from blood, taken in a trial of the OX40 agonist ivuxolimab. The source is an adult with an advanced solid tumor such as melanoma, head and neck, liver or kidney cancer.

The chain joins TRBV18 to TRBJ1-5; D not certain. The germline gives CDR1 KGHSH, CDR2 LQKENI. The V end was cut by 6 bases, the J end by 0 bases, with 12 bases between. The CDR3 covers 15 residues. CDR3 sequence (DNA): TGTGCCAGCTCCCTGGAGAGTTATAGCAATCAGCCCCAGCATTTT. It translates to CASSLESYSNQPQHF.

The J gene is TRBJ2-3, the V gene TRBV10-3; either TRBD1 or TRBD2 may supply D (5 bases each). Germline V CDR1 and CDR2: ENHRY, SYGVKD. The CDR3 covers 13 residues. V was pared by 5 bases and J by 1 base, with 7 bases between. The CDR3 DNA sequence: TGTGCCATCAGTCGGGACCGCACAGATACGCAGTATTTT. This codes for CAISRDRTDTQYF.

The sample holds a few counts of this clone. The V call is TRBV7-8, the J call TRBJ1-4; D is undetermined. In germline, CDR1 is SGHVS, CDR2 FQNEAQ. This CDR3 contains 15 residues. V lost 5 bases to trimming and J lost 3 bases, with 13 bases between them. For the CDR3, the DNA is TGTGCCAGCAGCATCGGGTTGGGGTCTAATGAAAAACTGTTTTTT. Protein product: CASSIGLGSNEKLFF. The whole variable domain, filled in from reference TRBV7-8 and TRBJ1-4, reads GAGVSQSPRYKVAKRGQDVALRCDPISGHVSLFWYQQALGQGPEFLTYFQNEAQLDKSGLPSDRFFAERPEGSVSTLKIQRTQQEDSAVYLCASSIGLGSNEKLFFGSGTQLSVL.

In this sample, this clone turned up once. J is TRBJ2-1 and V is TRBV29-1; D tentatively fits TRBD1 or TRBD2 (5 bases each). The V and J ends lost 3 bases and 8 bases respectively, with 11 bases between them. Germline V lookup: CDR1 SQVTM, CDR2 ANQGSEA. CDR3 size: 12 residues. The CDR3 nucleotides are TGCAGCGTTGACAGGGCGGGCGATGAGCAGTTCTTC. Translated, it gives CSVDRAGDEQFF.

J is TRBJ2-3 and V is TRBV5-1; perhaps TRBD2 as D (6 bases). In germline, CDR1 is SGHRS, CDR2 YFSETQ. V was trimmed by 4 bases and J by 6 bases, leaving 18 bases between them. There are 15 residues in the CDR3. The CDR3 DNA reads TGCGCCAGCAGCAGAGGACTATACGGTCCGGATACGCAGTATTTT. Amino acid sequence: CASSRGLYGPDTQYF.

The chain is built from TRBV10-3 and TRBJ2-5, with TRBD1 identical over 10 bases. The J call is in doubt because the DNA end fits TRBJ2-7 better. There are 15 residues in the CDR3. The V gene's germline CDR1 is ENHRY and CDR2 SYGVKD. DNA for the CDR3: TGTGCCATCAGTGACCTAAGGACAGGGGGCTACGAGCAGTACTTC. Protein sequence: CAISDLRTGGYEQYF.

This clone appeared a few times. The gene calls are TRBV30 and TRBJ1-1, with unresolved D. The germline V gene has CDR1 GTSNPN and CDR2 SVGIG (reference sequence). The V gene lost 2 bases and the J gene lost 6 bases, with 13 bases spanning the gap. CDR3 length: 13 amino acids. CDR3 DNA: TGTGCCTGGAGTAGTGGCTTAGTGGCTGAAGCTTTCTTT. This gives the protein CAWSSGLVAEAFF.

This rearrangement joins TRBV5-1 to TRBJ1-4; D is perhaps TRBD1 (5 bases). Germline lookup yields CDR1 SGHRS and CDR2 YFSETQ. V dropped 5 bases and J dropped 3 bases, with 11 bases sitting between them. The length of the CDR3 is 14 residues. The CDR3 DNA follows: TGCGCCAGCAGTTGGGACGGCGCTAATGAAAAACTGTTTTTT. Translating gives CASSWDGANEKLFF.

This clone was seen a single time. The chain uses TRBV28 and TRBJ2-3; 11 positions agree with TRBD2. This CDR3 is built from 15 residues. After removal of 5 bases from V and 4 bases from J, the junction contained 5 bases not matched to a gene. Germline CDR1 MDHEN, CDR2 SYDVKM. Written as DNA, the CDR3 is TGTGCCAGCAGTATAACTAGCGGGGGTCCAGATACGCAGTATTTT. This gives the protein CASSITSGGPDTQYF.

The chain recombines TRBV2 with TRBJ2-1, with D maybe TRBD2 (6 bases). Per the germline V gene, CDR1 is SNHLY and CDR2 is FYNNEI. The V end lost 3 bases, the J end lost 8 bases, and 14 bases lay between the germline ends. The CDR3 sequence is 14 residues long. The CDR3 DNA reads TGTGCCAGCAGTGACGTGGACTCGGGGGATGAGCAGTTCTTC. Protein: CASSDVDSGDEQFF.

The chain carries TRBV6-5 and TRBJ2-4; D is uncertain. The germline V gene encodes CDR1 MNHEY and CDR2 SVGAGI. The CDR3 is 14 residues long. Trimming stripped 6 bases from V and 1 base from J, with 10 bases between. CDR3: CASSRLGAKNIQYF. CDR3 in DNA: TGTGCCAGCAGCCGCCTCGGGGCCAAAAACATTCAGTACTTC.

By frequency in the sample, this clone is medium-sized. The sample carries other DNA sequences with the same CDR3. The J gene is TRBJ2-2, the V gene TRBV19, with 8 bases fitting TRBD1. The CDR3 is 14 amino acids. In germline, CDR1 is LNHDA, CDR2 SQIVND (reference sequence). V lost 3 bases, J lost 5 bases, and 2 bases stayed unmatched. CDR3 amino acids: CASSIQGATGELFF. For the CDR3, the DNA is TGTGCCAGTAGTATCCAGGGGGCGACCGGGGAGCTGTTTTTT.

This clone has only a few counts. V usage is TRBV28 and J usage is TRBJ1-4, with 10 bases fitting TRBD1. J was trimmed by 7 bases and V by 2 bases; bases with no gene match: 4. CDR1 and CDR2 (germline): MDHEN, SYDVKM. The CDR3 has 15 residues. The CDR3 DNA reads as TGTGCCAGCAGTTTACCCGGACAGGGGGGTGAAAAACTGTTTTTT. Translated, it gives CASSLPGQGGEKLFF.

V usage is TRBV4-2 and J usage is TRBJ2-2; 7 bases fit TRBD1. Germline V CDR1 and CDR2: LGHNA, YNFKEQ. The CDR3 has 16 residues. The junction had 11 bases not matched to a gene; V was cut back by 1 base and J by 9 bases. The DNA for the CDR3 is TGTGCCAGCAGCCAAGCGGAGGACAGGACGGAGTGGGAGCTGTTTTTT. Translated, it gives CASSQAEDRTEWELFF.

J is TRBJ2-7 and V is TRBV5-4, with D possibly being TRBD2 (5 bases). The CDR3 extends over 17 amino acids. V lost 4 bases and J 0 bases, leaving 20 bases between the germline ends. Germline V CDR1 and CDR2: SGHNT, YYREEE (reference sequence). Here the CDR3 DNA reads TGTGCCAGCAGCGGCGCCGGGATCCGGGCTTCCTCCTACGAGCAGTACTTC. Its translation: CASSGAGIRASSYEQYF.

The genes are TRBV5-1 and TRBJ2-2; D call uncertain. Trimming removed 4 bases from V and 1 base from J, with 8 bases in between. CDR3 length: 14 residues. In germline, CDR1 is SGHRS, CDR2 YFSETQ. CDR3 bases: TGCGCCAGCAGCCCGACTGGGAACACCGGGGAGCTGTTTTTT. Residues: CASSPTGNTGELFF.

This clone was detected once. The rearrangement uses TRBV29-1 and TRBJ2-1; 9 bases are shared with TRBD2. The CDR3 length is 15 residues. CDR1 is SQVTM, CDR2 ANQGSEA, per germline. V lost 4 bases, J lost 2 bases, and 6 bases stayed unmatched. The DNA for the CDR3 is TGCAGCGTTGGCCTAGCGGGGAACACCTACAATGAGCAGTTCTTC. It yields the protein CSVGLAGNTYNEQFF.

For this clone: Other DNA sequences from this sample encode an identical CDR3 as well. The chain is built from TRBV6-5 and TRBJ1-2, with D hard to call. CDR1 is MNHEY and CDR2 is SVGAGI in the germline V gene. V was cut by 0 bases and J by 8 bases, with 10 bases left in between. The CDR3 is 13 residues long. CDR3 bases: TGTGCCAGCAGTTACTCGACCGGAGGCGGCTACACCTTC. Translating gives CASSYSTGGGYTF.

The genes are TRBV18 and TRBJ2-7; the D is unclear. The V gene lost 0 bases and the J gene lost 2 bases, with 8 bases spanning the gap. CDR1 is KGHSH, CDR2 LQKENI, per germline. CDR3 length: 14 residues. CDR3 in amino acids: CASSPPITPYEQYF. As DNA, the CDR3 is TGTGCCAGCTCACCACCGATTACCCCCTACGAGCAGTACTTC.

In DNA form, the CDR3 reads TGTGCCAGCAGCCTCACCCGGGATACGCAGTATTTT. This translates into CASSLTRDTQYF. V usage is TRBV14 and J usage is TRBJ2-3; D not certain. Trimming took 4 bases from V and 6 from J, leaving 8 bases between them. The germline CDR1 and CDR2 sequences are SGHDN and FVKESK. This CDR3 has 12 amino acids.

This clone was observed once. The chain has TRBV21-1 and TRBJ2-3. TRBV21-1 is shown as a pseudogene. CDR3 length: 17 residues. The CDR3 loop reads CASSKVRTPWETDTQYF. In nucleotides, the CDR3 is TGTGCCAGCAGCAAAGTCCGGACCCCCTGGGAAACAGATACGCAGTATTTT.

The CDR3 DNA is TGTGCCTGGAAGTCGAATGCTGAAGCTTTCTTT. Amino acid sequence: CAWKSNAEAFF. V is TRBV30 and J is TRBJ1-1; no clear D gene. CDR1 is GTSNPN, CDR2 SVGIG, per germline (reference sequence). Trimming cost V 4 bases and J 6 bases, with 9 bases left between them. The length of the CDR3 is 11 residues.

The V call is TRBV2, the J call TRBJ2-2; TRBD1 matches 7 bases. This CDR3 has 14 residues. After removal of 4 bases from V and 5 bases from J, the junction contained 4 bases not matched to a gene. Germline CDR1 and CDR2: SNHLY and FYNNEI. Here the CDR3 reads CASSVQGLTGELFF. Here the CDR3 DNA reads TGTGCCAGCAGTGTACAGGGGTTGACCGGGGAGCTGTTTTTT.

This clone occurred a few times. This chain connects TRBV6-1 to TRBJ2-7; D possibly corresponds to TRBD2 (6 bases). The CDR3 covers 14 residues. Germline assignment: CDR1 MNHNS and CDR2 SASEGT. With 7 bases removed from V and 3 bases from J, the gap between germline ends came to 16 bases. The CDR3 region is CASIELGGLYEQYF. The CDR3, as DNA: TGTGCCAGCATAGAGCTGGGAGGTCTCTACGAGCAGTACTTC.

V gene TRBV5-4 combines with J gene TRBJ2-2; 12 nucleotides align to TRBD2. Trimming took 4 bases from V and 1 from J; bases not matched to a gene: 5. Germline assignment: CDR1 SGHNT and CDR2 YYREEE (reference sequence). CDR3 length: 17 residues. CDR3 protein: CASSKLAGGGNTGELFF. CDR3 in DNA: TGTGCCAGCAGCAAACTAGCGGGGGGAGGGAACACCGGGGAGCTGTTTTTT.